Sequencing of this T cell receptor beta chain was carried out in a study of T-cell memory formation after mild COVID-19. The overall study: TCR clusters showed largely donor specificity.

TCRdb recomputed calls from the 5' RACE reads with MiXCR, one row per CDR3 protein. The table lists around 450,000 distinct CDR3 sequences, 15% to 20% of them singletons. Germline V gives CDR1 SGHRS, CDR2 YFSETQ. Trimming stripped 5 bases from V and 4 bases from J, with 10 bases between. The CDR3 extends over 12 amino acids. The chain has TRBV5-1 and TRBJ2-7, with D perhaps matching TRBD2 (6 bases). This TCR derives from an adult woman who had mild COVID-19 (a few samples of this study predate the infection). Cell type and time point are not known. What was sequenced was PBMCs or a T cell subset sorted from them (not recorded which). The chain's CDR3 is CASRRDFYEQYF. The CDR3 coding sequence is TGCGCCAGCAGGAGGGACTTTTACGAGCAGTACTTC.